The clone carrying this TCR beta chain was counted a few times. Isolating PBMCs gave at least 6 million of these cells per sample. The data are from a study of blood T cells in healthy people across ages. Study in general: Capture by template switching was about one barcoded beta molecule per two T cells.

Next came a second PCR, run for about 6 to 11 cycles, which used a sample-barcoded 5' primer along with a J-beta primer mix. Each sample yielded at least 2.5 million CDR3-containing paired-end reads. One entry per CDR3 protein, called by TCRdb with MiXCR from the 5' RACE reads. The table has about 730,000 distinct CDR3 sequences, around 46% seen once; the top ten hold 20% to 25%. Germline V lookup: CDR1 KGHSH, CDR2 LQKENI. Trimming took 2 bases from V and 11 from J; bases not matched to a gene: 5. The CDR3 contains 14 residues. Material for sequencing was blood. This TCR came from a woman aged 60-70 years in good health. This chain joins TRBV18 and TRBJ2-5, with 13 positions matching TRBD2. CDR3 residues: CASSPGLAGEWQYF. The DNA of the CDR3 is TGTGCCAGCTCACCAGGACTAGCGGGAGAATGGCAGTACTTC.